This T cell receptor (beta chain) derives from a study of blood T cell repertoires in COVID-19. Study as a whole: T cells, B-cell-depleted T cells, or PBMCs provided the cDNA or gDNA that served as material.

Data came from immunoSEQ multiplex PCR; TCRdb stores just in-frame clones and leaves some out. The sample has just over 95,000 clones; around 80% are singletons. CDR1 and CDR2 from the germline V gene are SEHNR and FQNEAQ (reference sequence). Trimming cost V 0 bases and J 6 bases; bases outside gene matches: 1. This CDR3 is 14 amino acids long. The sample was peripheral blood. This TCR came from a man in his 60s with acute or convalescent COVID-19. This chain joins TRBV7-9 and TRBJ2-2; TRBD2 agrees at 7 bases. The CDR3 sequence: CASSLARGSGELFF. The CDR3 DNA reads TGTGCCAGCAGCTTAGCGCGGGGGTCCGGGGAGCTGTTTTTT.